What follows are 27 T cell receptor beta chains derived from one specimen sequenced in a study of control samples from healthy donors and cancer patients. The table came from immunoSEQ multiplex PCR; TCRdb's copy has only in-frame clones and leaves some out. The table has 95,000 to 150,000 clones, less than 90% seen once. Sequenced sample: blood. The receptors stem from a man aged 18 to 35 in good health.

V is TRBV7-8 and J is TRBJ2-7; D unresolved. V lost 3 bases and J lost 5, with 17 bases in between. The CDR3 runs 15 residues. CDR1 and CDR2 (germline): SGHVS, FQNEAQ. The CDR3 nucleotides read TGTGCCAGCAGCTTGCGCGGCCTTGGAGTTAACGAGCAGTACTTC. Residues: CASSLRGLGVNEQYF.

CDR3 in DNA: TGCGCCAGCAGCTCTGTCGTTCCGGGACAGGGGAACACTGAAGCTTTCTTT. This codes for CASSSVVPGQGNTEAFF. The J gene is TRBJ1-1, the V gene TRBV5-1, with 9 bases that match TRBD1. The CDR3 is made up of 17 amino acids. After removal of 3 bases from V and 1 base from J, the junction contained 10 bases not matched to a gene. CDR1 and CDR2 (germline): SGHRS, YFSETQ.

The chain combines TRBV6-1 with TRBJ2-7; D uncertain. Per germline, CDR1 MNHNS and CDR2 SASEGT. CDR3 size: 13 residues. V shed 0 bases and J shed 6 bases, with 9 bases lying between them. The CDR3, as DNA: TGTGCCAGCAGTGAAGCGAGCGCACTCGAGCAGTACTTC. As protein: CASSEASALEQYF.

The V and J genes are TRBV24-1 and TRBJ2-1, with TRBD1 matching over 9 bases. J gave up 5 bases and V 7 bases, and 2 bases lay outside the gene matches. There are 13 residues in the CDR3. Per the germline V gene, CDR1 is KGHDR and CDR2 is SFDVKD. This CDR3 is CATRGTGNNEQFF. The DNA for the CDR3 is TGTGCCACCAGGGGGACAGGGAACAATGAGCAGTTCTTC.

This chain joins TRBV18 and TRBJ1-2; TRBD1 matches 7 bases. Germline lookup yields CDR1 KGHSH and CDR2 LQKENI. Losses at the gene ends were 1 base for V and 1 base for J; bases not matched to a gene: 6. The CDR3 has 16 amino acids. The CDR3 is CASSPRDSTNNYGYTF. The CDR3 DNA follows: TGTGCCAGCTCACCACGGGACAGCACCAATAACTATGGCTACACCTTC.

Here the CDR3 reads CASSIVLADYDTQYF. CDR3 DNA: TGTGCCAGTAGTATCGTTCTAGCGGATTACGATACGCAGTATTTT. This sequence joins TRBV19 and TRBJ2-3, with TRBD2 matching 7 bases. The germline V gene encodes CDR1 LNHDA and CDR2 SQIVND (reference sequence). This CDR3 has 15 amino acids. Trimming removed 3 bases from V and 6 bases from J; junction bases left unmatched: 9.

This rearrangement joins TRBV5-1 to TRBJ2-1, with D perhaps given as TRBD1 or TRBD2 (6 bases each). The CDR3 is 14 residues long. Germline-derived CDR1 and CDR2 are SGHRS and YFSETQ. V lost 5 bases and J 3 bases, leaving 12 bases between the germline ends. The CDR3 spells CASRGGGHYNEQFF. CDR3 in DNA: TGCGCCAGCAGGGGTGGGGGGCACTACAATGAGCAGTTCTTC.

J is TRBJ2-3 and V is TRBV18; D might be TRBD2 (5 bases). The CDR3 runs to 15 residues. Trimming removed 3 bases at V and 0 bases at J, with 10 bases between. Per the germline V gene, CDR1 is KGHSH and CDR2 is LQKENI. CDR3 sequence reads: CASSPQAVSTDTQYF. The CDR3 bases are TGTGCCAGCTCACCCCAAGCGGTGAGCACAGATACGCAGTATTTT.

V gene TRBV19 combines with J gene TRBJ1-1, with TRBD1 identical over 9 bases. Germline V lookup: CDR1 LNHDA, CDR2 SQIVND (reference sequence). The V gene end was trimmed by 7 bases and the J gene end by 2 bases; junction bases not matched to a gene: 17. The CDR3 runs 18 residues. CDR3 residues: CASNWGRTGDRPNTEAFF. The CDR3 nucleotides are TGTGCCAGTAATTGGGGGCGGACAGGGGACAGACCAAACACTGAAGCTTTCTTT. The full variable domain, its missing parts supplied by reference TRBV19 and TRBJ1-1, is DGGITQSPKYLFRKEGQNVTLSCEQNLNHDAMYWYRQDPGQGLRLIYYSQIVNDFQKGDIAEGYSVSREKKESFPLTVTSAQKNPTAFYLCASNWGRTGDRPNTEAFFGQGTRLTVV.

The chain recombines TRBV4-3 with TRBJ1-4; 8 bases match TRBD1. This CDR3 comprises 21 residues. The ends lost 1 base at V and 4 bases at J; junction bases unmatched: 20. Germline V lookup: CDR1 LGHNA, CDR2 YSLEER. The CDR3 reads CASSQVSRDRRHWDGNEKLFF. Here the CDR3 DNA reads TGCGCCAGCAGCCAAGTCTCCAGGGACAGGCGACATTGGGACGGTAATGAAAAACTGTTTTTT.

The chain joins TRBV18 to TRBJ2-7; a possible D gene is TRBD1 (6 bases). Trimming pared 0 bases from V and 3 bases from J, leaving 12 bases between. The CDR3 length is 15 residues. Germline values: CDR1 KGHSH, CDR2 LQKENI. CDR3 protein: CASSPPRGIHYEQYF. For the CDR3, the DNA is TGTGCCAGCTCACCACCGAGGGGGATCCACTACGAGCAGTACTTC.

The chain links TRBV13 to TRBJ2-7, with TRBD2 matching over 8 bases. Germline V gene data show CDR1 as PRHDT and CDR2 as FYEKMQ (reference sequence). Trimming removed 5 bases from V and 4 bases from J; junction bases left unmatched: 10. The CDR3 is made up of 15 amino acids. CDR3 DNA sequence: TGTGCCAGCAGCCCCCCCTTAGCGGGGAGATACGAGCAGTACTTC. Residues: CASSPPLAGRYEQYF.

The rearrangement links TRBV7-2 to TRBJ2-7; D may be TRBD2 (5 bases). CDR1 SGHTA and CDR2 FQGNSA come from the germline V gene. This CDR3 comprises 15 residues. Trimming pared 1 base from V and 7 bases from J, leaving 17 bases between. Here the CDR3 reads CASSLGGRPRREQYF. DNA for the CDR3: TGTGCCAGCAGCTTAGGTGGCAGGCCCAGGAGGGAGCAGTACTTC.

This chain links TRBV6-5 with TRBJ2-1; D tentatively fits TRBD1 or TRBD2 (5 bases each). The CDR3 covers 15 residues. CDR1 MNHEY and CDR2 SVGAGI come from the germline V gene. V shed 7 bases and J shed 4 bases, with 17 bases lying between them. DNA for the CDR3: TGTGCCAGCACCCTAACCTCCGGGGCTTACAATGAGCAGTTCTTC. As protein: CASTLTSGAYNEQFF.

This rearrangement joins TRBV5-1 to TRBJ2-1, with 9 bases lining up with TRBD2. The CDR3 has 13 residues. Germline loops: CDR1 SGHRS, CDR2 YFSETQ. The junction had 9 bases not matched to a gene; V was cut back by 4 bases and J by 13 bases. The CDR3 reads CASSLGSSGTQFF. Here the CDR3 DNA reads TGCGCCAGCAGCCTCGGGTCTAGCGGGACCCAGTTCTTC.

The chain is built from TRBV10-3 and TRBJ2-3; possible D gene TRBD1, 6 bases. This CDR3 comprises 15 residues. Germline assignment: CDR1 ENHRY and CDR2 SYGVKD. V was trimmed by 0 bases and J by 4 bases, leaving 11 bases between them. The CDR3, as DNA: TGTGCCATCAGTGAGTCTGGACAGTGGTCAGATACGCAGTATTTT. Amino acid sequence: CAISESGQWSDTQYF.

The chain combines TRBV12-5 with TRBJ2-2, with D perhaps matching TRBD2 (6 bases). The CDR3 has 16 amino acids. Germline V gives CDR1 LGHNT, CDR2 FRNRAP. With 3 bases removed from V and 1 base from J, the gap between germline ends came to 12 bases. CDR3 sequence reads: CASGFDHGGNTGELFF. Here the CDR3 DNA reads TGTGCTAGTGGTTTTGACCACGGGGGGAACACCGGGGAGCTGTTTTTT.

The chain carries TRBV5-4 and TRBJ2-1; 9 bases match TRBD2. This CDR3 spans 17 amino acids. With 0 bases clipped from V and 8 bases from J, the junction kept 12 bases outside the gene matches. Germline V CDR1 and CDR2: SGHNT, YYREEE (reference sequence). CDR3 residues: CASSLDLGGRARDEQFF. CDR3 DNA: TGTGCCAGCAGCTTGGATTTGGGCGGGAGGGCCAGAGATGAGCAGTTCTTC.

V is TRBV5-1 and J is TRBJ1-2; D is perhaps TRBD1 (6 bases). This CDR3 is built from 14 residues. Per germline, CDR1 SGHRS and CDR2 YFSETQ. Trimming shortened V by 0 bases and J by 3 bases, and 9 bases separated the two germline ends. Here the CDR3 DNA reads TGCGCCAGCAGCTTGGCCGGGGGCTACTATGGCTACACCTTC. Its protein product is CASSLAGGYYGYTF.

The chain recombines TRBV19 with TRBJ2-3, with D perhaps matching TRBD1 or TRBD2 (5 bases each). Germline loops: CDR1 LNHDA, CDR2 SQIVND (reference sequence). The ends were cut back, 3 bases at V and 6 bases at J, with 13 bases in the middle. This CDR3 comprises 14 residues. The chain's CDR3 is CASSIRGTRDTQYF. The CDR3 DNA reads as TGTGCCAGTAGTATTCGAGGGACCAGGGATACGCAGTATTTT.

The chain is built from TRBV19 and TRBJ2-1; D assignment may be TRBD1 or TRBD2 (5 bases each). This CDR3 is 14 amino acids long. V was pared by 10 bases and J by 6 bases, with 19 bases between. Germline lookup yields CDR1 LNHDA and CDR2 SQIVND (reference sequence). The CDR3 reads CAISLGAGGNEQFF. The CDR3 DNA sequence: TGTGCCATTTCTCTCGGGGCAGGAGGCAATGAGCAGTTCTTC.

As DNA, the CDR3 is TGTGCCAGCAGCTTAGCGGGAGCGTCCGGCGAGCAGTACTTC. Translated: CASSLAGASGEQYF. The J gene is TRBJ2-7, the V gene TRBV7-9; D perhaps matches TRBD2 (5 bases). Germline CDR1 SEHNR, CDR2 FQNEAQ (reference sequence). Deletions cut 0 bases from V and 6 bases from J, with 12 bases between. The CDR3 loop spans 14 amino acids.

The rearrangement links TRBV15 to TRBJ2-3; 8 bases agree with TRBD2. J gave up 2 bases and V 7 bases, and 8 bases lay outside the gene matches. The CDR3 consists of 15 residues. The germline V gene encodes CDR1 LNHNV and CDR2 YYDKDF (reference sequence). The CDR3 is CATKGPSGLTDTQYF. As DNA, the CDR3 is TGTGCCACCAAGGGCCCTAGCGGGCTCACAGATACGCAGTATTTT.

The chain recombines TRBV10-3 with TRBJ1-1; D possibly corresponds to TRBD1 (6 bases). V lost 11 bases and J 1 base, leaving 11 bases between the germline ends. The CDR3 runs 12 residues. CDR1 ENHRY and CDR2 SYGVKD come from the germline V gene. CDR3 region: CAGGTGNTEAFF. The CDR3 DNA follows: TGTGCCGGGGGCACAGGGAACACTGAAGCTTTCTTT.

The chain joins TRBV27 to TRBJ2-7; 8 nucleotides align to TRBD1. This CDR3 region has 15 residues. From germline, CDR1 is MNHEY and CDR2 SMNVEV (reference sequence). V was pared by 6 bases and J by 6 bases, with 13 bases of the junction left unmatched. The CDR3 nucleotides are TGTGCCAGCAGGGGTTCCGGACAGGGAGAGCGCGAGCAGTACTTC. Protein product: CASRGSGQGEREQYF.

V usage is TRBV6-5 and J usage is TRBJ1-1, with 9 bases matching TRBD1. The CDR3 loop spans 13 amino acids. Germline V gene lookup returns CDR1 MNHEY and CDR2 SVGAGI. V shed 4 bases, J shed 3 bases, and the junction held 0 bases outside the gene matches. The DNA for the CDR3 is TGTGCCAGCAGTTGGACAGGGGACACTGAAGCTTTCTTT. Its protein product is CASSWTGDTEAFF.

The rearrangement links TRBV7-3 to TRBJ2-7; maybe TRBD1 (6 bases). The CDR3 is made up of 14 amino acids. V was cut by 5 bases and J by 2 bases, with 13 bases left in between. Per germline, CDR1 SGHTA and CDR2 FQGTGA. The CDR3 is CASSPTGRTYEQYF. In DNA form, the CDR3 reads TGTGCCAGCAGCCCGACAGGAAGGACCTACGAGCAGTACTTC.